A single sample gave rise to the 5 T cell receptor beta chains below, sequenced in a study of blood T cell repertoires in COVID-19. Libraries were prepared by immunoSEQ multiplex PCR; TCRdb keeps only in-frame clonotypes and omits some of them. There are roughly 200,000 clones in the sample; less than 95% occur only once, and 0.6% to 0.9% lies in the top ten. Sequenced sample: peripheral blood. These receptor sequences come from a man aged 30 to 39 with COVID-19, enrolled during active disease.

The chain has TRBV29-1 and TRBJ2-1; D possibly corresponds to TRBD2 (7 bases). The CDR3 loop spans 12 amino acids. Germline V CDR1 and CDR2: SQVTM, ANQGSEA. CDR3 loop: CSGGGAYNEQFF. CDR3 DNA sequence: TGCAGTGGGGGGGGCGCCTACAATGAGCAGTTCTTC.

This clone showed up just a few times. This chain connects TRBV10-3 to TRBJ2-1, with D uncertain. V shed 5 bases and J shed 6 bases, with 8 bases lying between them. The V gene's germline CDR1 is ENHRY and CDR2 SYGVKD. The CDR3 loop spans 12 amino acids. The CDR3 loop reads CAISSAVNEQFF. Written as DNA, the CDR3 is TGTGCCATCAGTAGTGCAGTCAATGAGCAGTTCTTC.

The rearrangement joins TRBV11-3 to TRBJ2-5, with 9 bases aligning to TRBD2. V trimming: 11 bases; J trimming: 1 base; junction bases outside the gene matches: 8. There are 14 residues in the CDR3. The germline gives CDR1 SGHNT, CDR2 YENEEA. The CDR3 sequence: CARGTSRVQETQYF. DNA for the CDR3: TGTGCCCGCGGGACTAGCAGAGTCCAAGAGACCCAGTACTTC.

The V gene is TRBV13, the J gene TRBJ1-6; perhaps TRBD1 as D (5 bases). CDR1 and CDR2 (germline): PRHDT, FYEKMQ (reference sequence). CDR3 size: 13 residues. V was clipped by 0 bases and J by 12 bases, with 9 bases between them. CDR3 sequence (DNA): TGTGCCAGCAGCTTAGGCCAGGGCCAACCCCTCCACTTT. This codes for CASSLGQGQPLHF.

This clone was seen just once. The V and J genes are TRBV10-3 and TRBJ1-1; 7 nucleotides match TRBD1. Germline V lookup: CDR1 ENHRY, CDR2 SYGVKD. V gave up 0 bases and J gave up 6 bases; unmatched junction bases: 19. The CDR3 has 19 amino acids. The CDR3 coding sequence is TGTGCCATCAGTGAGTCTGGGGAGTTAAACAGGGGTATTCCTTCTGAAGCTTTCTTT. It encodes CAISESGELNRGIPSEAFF.